This TCR beta chain came from a study of blood T cells in healthy people across ages. Study information: Every two T cells gave about one barcoded beta molecule via template switching.

Remarks on this clonotype: Its antigen is currently unknown.

Sample-barcoded 5' priming and a J-beta primer mix drove a second PCR of about 6 to 12 cycles. One entry per CDR3 protein results from TCRdb running MiXCR on the 5' RACE reads. The data contain about 2 million distinct CDR3 sequences, around half of them singletons. Per sample, a minimum of 7 million PBMCs were isolated. Study outcomes and limitations: While age rose, TCR beta diversity per million T cells dropped in a roughly linear way. Estimates of total diversity, which came from one million sequenced T cells, were considered to be underestimates.

Looked up from germline, CDR1 is LGHDT and CDR2 is YNNKEL (reference sequence). Deletions cut 0 bases from V and 2 bases from J, with 12 bases between. CDR3 length: 16 residues. Sequences were obtained from blood. The TCR sequence derives from a woman aged 40 to 55 in good health. The V and J genes are TRBV3-1 and TRBJ2-3; D unresolved. The CDR3 spells CASSQDGDINTDTQYF. The CDR3, as DNA: TGTGCCAGCAGCCAAGATGGAGACATAAACACAGATACGCAGTATTTT.